Detailed here is one TCR beta chain. Participants had their cohort set by participant-reported clinical history. Sequencing used immunoSEQ multiplex PCR; TCRdb keeps in-frame clones, though not all of them. The sample shows roughly 330,000 clones, about 90% of them seen only once. The germline V gene encodes CDR1 SGHRS and CDR2 YFSETQ. The CDR3 spans 12 residues. V was clipped by 4 bases and J by 7 bases; unmatched bases: 2. This entry comes from a study of blood T cell repertoires in COVID-19. As for the study in general: PBMCs, B-cell-depleted T cells, or T cells were the source of the cDNA or gDNA that made up the material.

This receptor was taken from a woman in her twenties or thirties who had recovered from COVID-19. The V and J genes are TRBV5-1 and TRBJ1-2, with 9 positions matching TRBD1. The specimen was PBMCs or T cells enriched from blood (not recorded which). The DNA for the CDR3 is TGCGCCAGCAGCCCGGGACAGGGTGGCTACACCTTC. It is translated as CASSPGQGGYTF.